The TCR beta chain under discussion was sequenced for a study of T cells in Graves' hyperthyroidism and ophthalmopathy. CDR3 length: 14 amino acids. CDR1 and CDR2 (germline): SEHNR, FQNEAQ (reference sequence). There were TCR beta CDR3 regions amplified from RNA transcripts. The HTBI primer set drove a first-round RT-PCR of the TCR CDR3. TCRdb re-derived calls from the multiplex PCR reads in MiXCR, one entry per CDR3 protein. Of roughly 500,000 distinct CDR3 sequences listed, over 45% are singletons. Study-wide results and limits: Clonotypes that were expanded in thyroid above 0.001 mostly appeared in blood too.

As concerns this clonotype: Its matching antigen is unknown. The CDR3 does not close with the conserved phenylalanine or tryptophan, likely indicating a read error.

This sequence was found in an adult woman with Graves' disease, either hyperthyroidism or ophthalmopathy (not recorded which). The V call is TRBV7-9, the J call TRBJ2-5; TRBD2 agrees at 10 bases. The sequenced sample was peripheral blood or thyroid tissue (not recorded which). The CDR3 DNA reads as TGCGCCAGCAGTCCTAGCGGGAGCGACGAGACCCAGTACCTC. Translated, it gives CASSPSGSDETQYL.